This T cell receptor (beta chain) stems from a study of beta chain features in type 1 diabetes. Study outcomes and limitations: Across patients, naive, central memory and Treg TCRB repertoires exhibited apparently greater similarity than was observed across healthy donors. TCRB CDR3s from Type 1 diabetes patients were moderately but significantly shorter in all four CD4+ subsets.

A note on this clone: Its antigen is unidentified.

The V and J ends lost 7 bases and 6 bases respectively, with 22 bases between them. CDR3 length: 15 residues. Germline-derived CDR1 and CDR2 are SQVTM and ANQGSEA. All of the isolated RNA was reverse transcribed, so expressed TCRB transcripts were sequenced. Naive, central memory and regulatory T cell samples averaged around 3.5 million immunoSEQ reads each. Measured with immunoSEQ multiplex PCR; TCRdb has only the in-frame clones, and not every one. In the table there are about 650,000 clones, under 15% of which are singletons. Source material: naive CD4+ T cells from blood. The origin of this receptor is a man under 40 with type 1 diabetes. V is TRBV29-1 and J is TRBJ2-1; a possible D gene is TRBD2 (6 bases). The CDR3 spells CSASSGGNYRNEQFF. CDR3 coding DNA: TGCAGCGCCTCGTCCGGGGGTAATTATCGCAATGAGCAGTTCTTC.